This T cell receptor (beta chain) was observed in a study of shared clonotypes between healthy human individuals. On the study more broadly: The people who gave samples were a couple of women and a few men aged 18 to 49.

Ten immunoSEQ deep assay plates held the unsorted PBMC DNA. In the original processing: ImmunoSEQ output held junction-only sequences without quality scores, so filtering differed. Assay: immunoSEQ multiplex PCR; the TCRdb copy retains only in-frame clones and omits some. The V and J calls and clone size come from that table; D and trimming were worked out from the DNA. This table holds approximately 500,000 clones, roughly 85% found once. The donor cohort consisted entirely of Caucasian adults residing in Nashville, Tennessee. This clonotype was sampled from a woman in her thirties or forties in good health. Some clones in this sample may be carry-over from other donors' samples. The sample was PBMCs.

CDR3 in DNA: TGTGCCTGGAGTAGGGGAGGTAATGTCAATGAGCAGTTCTTC. Translated: CAWSRGGNVNEQFF. The gene calls are TRBV30 and TRBJ2-1, with D maybe TRBD2 (6 bases). This CDR3 spans 14 amino acids. Germline values: CDR1 GTSNPN, CDR2 SVGIG (reference sequence). Trimming took off 2 bases at V and 6 bases at J, with 14 bases between the two ends.